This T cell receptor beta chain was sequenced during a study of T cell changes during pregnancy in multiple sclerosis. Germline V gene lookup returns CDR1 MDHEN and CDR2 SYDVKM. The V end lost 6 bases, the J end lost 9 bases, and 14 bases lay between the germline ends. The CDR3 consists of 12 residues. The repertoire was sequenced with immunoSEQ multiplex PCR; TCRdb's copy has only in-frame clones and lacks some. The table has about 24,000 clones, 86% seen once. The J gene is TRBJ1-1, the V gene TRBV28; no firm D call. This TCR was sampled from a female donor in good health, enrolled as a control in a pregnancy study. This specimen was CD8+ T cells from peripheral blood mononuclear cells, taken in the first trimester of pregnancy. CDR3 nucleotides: TGTGCCAGCAGCCTGGGCGGGGTTAAAGCTTTCTTT. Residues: CASSLGGVKAFF.